This T cell receptor (beta chain) is drawn from a study of shared clonotypes between healthy human individuals. Assay used: immunoSEQ multiplex PCR; TCRdb lists only in-frame clones, some missing. The table records a few million clones, 90% to 95% of them present only once. Germline V CDR1 and CDR2: SGDLS, YYNGEE. The junction had 7 bases not matched to a gene; V was cut back by 5 bases and J by 5 bases. CDR3 length: 15 residues. This sequence was found in a man aged 18 to 29 in good health. The sequenced material came from naive CD4+ T cells sorted from blood. Documented subset: CD45RA+ positively selected. The chain has TRBV9 and TRBJ2-1, with 10 bases lining up with TRBD1. The CDR3 is CASRRDRGQNNEQFF. CDR3 coding DNA: TGTGCCAGCAGAAGAGACAGGGGGCAGAACAATGAGCAGTTCTTC.